This T cell receptor (beta chain) came from a study of blood T cell repertoires in COVID-19 (dated by TCRdb to about 2020). As for the study more broadly: Samples covering the acute and convalescent phases of COVID-19 were provided by collaborators in the United States, Italy and Spain. The repertoires were made available in a free public database intended to serve as a resource for research on the immune response to SARS-CoV-2. Deeply sampled blood TCRbeta repertoires from subjects exposed to, actively infected with, or recovered from COVID-19 were included in the dataset. The material from the prospective study consisted of cDNA or gDNA derived from T cells, B-cell-depleted T cells, or PBMCs. The samples were drawn from the first 160 participants of the ongoing ImmuneRACE study and from over a thousand subjects provided by 6 global collaborators. Where HLA class I and class II types were available, the types were taken from metadata supplied by the sample provider, not from assay-based typing. A de-identified subject ID, COVID-19 status, age in years and sex were almost always included in the sample metadata. Summary of the overall study and its limitations: The amount of clinical and demographic metadata varied by source and participant and was provided uncurated.

V is pruned by 3 bases and J by 1 base, leaving 13 bases of the junction without a gene match. From the germline V gene, CDR1 is KGHSH and CDR2 is LQKENI. The CDR3 holds 19 amino acids from the cysteine to the phenylalanine. Only CDR3 DNA is held: 57 bases, read in frame from base 1. A second Seattle source provided samples from volunteer blood donors who had recovered from COVID-19. The collaborating institutions used their own protocols to collect whole blood in K2EDTA tubes. For TCRbeta analysis, collaborator samples were shipped as frozen whole blood, as isolated PBMCs, or as DNA extracted from either sample type. Concerning this clone: Its cognate antigen has yet to be identified. Per-base quality was not reported, and no clone a single base away is much larger than it.

TCRbeta CDR3 regions were amplified from genomic DNA by means of the immunoSEQ Assay, a bias-controlled multiplex PCR. Under the source paper's analysis protocol: The number of nucleated cells in each sample was estimated by amplification of reference gene primers within the assay. To quantify the absolute abundance of each unique TCRbeta CDR3 rearrangement, sequence reads were collapsed and filtered. Productive Simpson clonality was computed per sample as the square root of Simpson's diversity index over productive rearrangements. TCRdb holds this immuneACCESS table with in-frame rearrangements only. Some clones are missing; in checked studies, unresolved V genes explain under half, and the rest has no known cause. V and J calls and clone size are as listed in that table; D and trimming were resolved from the DNA. The sample table shows around 260,000 clones, and 86% are seen once. Of the sample, roughly 9.8% falls within the top ten clones.

This TCR derives from a man aged 40-49 years who had recovered from COVID-19. The V and J genes are TRBV18 and TRBJ2-3, and TRBD2 matches 10 of the central bases. Input material: peripheral blood. In nucleotides, the sequence is TGTGCCAGCTCACCGATCCCCTTCCCTAGCGGGAGAGGCACAGATACGCAGTATTTT. This yields the protein CASSPIPFPSGRGTDTQYF.